This TCR beta chain appears in the sequencing data of a study of cytomegalovirus exposure and HLA in healthy donors. The PCR contained 60 Vbeta and 13 Jbeta primers. Here immunoSEQ multiplex PCR was the method, and the copy in TCRdb shows in-frame clones only, minus some. In the table there are approximately 190,000 clones, about 80% of which are singletons. This CDR3 comprises 14 residues. In germline, CDR1 is KGHSH, CDR2 LQKENI. The V end was cut by 2 bases, the J end by 1 base, with 6 bases between. The sequenced sample was PBMCs. The chain joins TRBV18 to TRBJ1-5; D remains unclear. The source is a woman between 50 and 59 years old in good health and CMV-seropositive. CDR3 nucleotides: TGTGCCAGCTCACCATCATCAAGCAATCAGCCCCAGCATTTT. Protein sequence: CASSPSSSNQPQHF.